These 18 T cell receptor beta chains came from one sample sequenced in a study of T cell changes during pregnancy in multiple sclerosis. Sequencing used immunoSEQ multiplex PCR; TCRdb keeps in-frame clones, though not all of them. The sample has tens of thousands of clones; 90% to 95% are singletons. This sample comprised CD4+ T cells from peripheral blood mononuclear cells, obtained in the third trimester of pregnancy. Receptors were obtained from a female donor in good health, enrolled as a control in a pregnancy study.

The V and J genes are TRBV5-1 and TRBJ2-2, with TRBD1 matching over 8 bases. Germline assignment: CDR1 SGHRS and CDR2 YFSETQ. V shed 4 bases, J shed 3 bases, and the junction held 2 bases outside the gene matches. CDR3 length: 14 residues. In nucleotides, the CDR3 is TGCGCCAGCAGCCAGGGACAGGACACCGGGGAGCTGTTTTTT. It encodes CASSQGQDTGELFF.

This chain links TRBV9 with TRBJ2-3; TRBD2 agrees at 10 bases. V was pared by 0 bases and J by 5 bases, with 3 bases of the junction left unmatched. CDR1 and CDR2 (germline): SGDLS, YYNGEE. The CDR3 is made up of 15 amino acids. The CDR3 loop is CASSVVTSGQDTQYF. Here the CDR3 DNA reads TGTGCCAGCAGCGTAGTGACTAGCGGGCAAGATACGCAGTATTTT. Full variable domain (rest looked up from reference TRBV9 and TRBJ2-3): DSGVTQTPKHLITATGQRVTLRCSPRSGDLSVYWYQQSLDQGLQFLIQYYNGEERAKGNILERFSAQQFPDLHSELNLSSLELGDSALYFCASSVVTSGQDTQYFGPGTRLTVL.

V and J are TRBV5-6 and TRBJ1-1, with 7 bases aligning to TRBD1. Germline CDR1 and CDR2: SGHDT and YYEEEE. The CDR3 consists of 14 residues. The V gene end was trimmed by 4 bases and the J gene end by 1 base; junction bases not matched to a gene: 4. CDR3 coding DNA: TGTGCCAGCAGCCTAGGGACAGCGAACACTGAAGCTTTCTTT. Amino acids: CASSLGTANTEAFF.

This clone was seen a handful of times. The V and J genes are TRBV7-2 and TRBJ1-4; D perhaps matches TRBD1 (6 bases). Trimming took 5 bases from V and 6 from J, leaving 13 bases between them. The CDR3 sequence is 14 residues long. CDR1 and CDR2 (germline): SGHTA, FQGNSA. CDR3 DNA sequence: TGTGCCAGCAGCAAACAGGGTTTTGATGAAAAACTGTTTTTT. Translation: CASSKQGFDEKLFF.

The J gene is TRBJ2-3, the V gene TRBV11-3, with D possibly matching TRBD2 (5 bases). The CDR3 runs to 15 residues. V lost 5 bases to trimming and J lost 6 bases, with 18 bases between them. CDR1 and CDR2 from the germline V gene are SGHNT and YENEEA. The CDR3 DNA sequence: TGTGCCAGCAGCCCCCCGGGGTCCCTCGGGGATACGCAGTATTTT. Its protein product is CASSPPGSLGDTQYF.

The V and J genes are TRBV7-6 and TRBJ2-2, with TRBD1 matching 7 bases. V dropped 1 base and J dropped 4; count of bases not matched to a gene: 6. The CDR3 runs to 16 residues. Germline loops: CDR1 SGHVS, CDR2 FNYEAQ. CDR3 amino acids: CASSLGYRGITGELFF. The CDR3 nucleotides read TGTGCCAGCAGCTTAGGGTACAGGGGAATCACCGGGGAGCTGTTTTTT.

CDR3 loop: CASSQPDRDAEKLFF. CDR3 DNA sequence: TGTGCCAGCAGCCAACCTGACAGGGACGCTGAAAAACTGTTTTTT. The chain is built from TRBV4-2 and TRBJ1-4, with 7 bases fitting TRBD1. The length of the CDR3 is 15 residues. Germline CDR1 reads LGHNA; CDR2 reads YNFKEQ. V lost 2 bases and J lost 7; bases outside the gene matches: 7.

The rearrangement links TRBV11-3 to TRBJ2-1, with 11 bases matching TRBD2. CDR3 length: 15 amino acids. The germline V gene has CDR1 SGHNT and CDR2 YENEEA. Unmatched junction bases numbered 4, after V lost 4 bases and J lost 5 bases. CDR3 nucleotide sequence: TGTGCCAGCAGCTCGGGACTAGCGGCAGACAATGAGCAGTTCTTC. Amino acids: CASSSGLAADNEQFF.

The V call is TRBV7-2, the J call TRBJ1-5; unclear D gene. The V and J ends lost 6 bases and 0 bases respectively, with 12 bases between them. CDR3 length: 15 residues. The germline CDR1 and CDR2 sequences are SGHTA and FQGNSA. The CDR3 here is CASSEVSYSNQPQHF. CDR3 sequence (DNA): TGTGCCAGCAGTGAGGTTTCCTATAGCAATCAGCCCCAGCATTTT.

The J gene is TRBJ2-5, the V gene TRBV9, with 12 bases that match TRBD2. Germline CDR1 reads SGDLS; CDR2 reads YYNGEE. The CDR3 sequence is 17 residues long. V lost 1 base and J lost 1; bases outside the gene matches: 5. The CDR3 DNA is TGTGCCAGCAGCGTATCTAGCGGGGGGGTAATCCAAGAGACCCAGTACTTC. Amino acids: CASSVSSGGVIQETQYF.

The chain joins TRBV2 to TRBJ2-2, with D tentatively TRBD1 (5 bases). The CDR3 length is 13 residues. CDR1 and CDR2 (germline): SNHLY, FYNNEI. V was trimmed by 7 bases and J by 3 bases, leaving 9 bases between them. The CDR3 nucleotides are TGTGCCAGCAAGGGGTTAGACACCGGGGAGCTGTTTTTT. Amino acids: CASKGLDTGELFF. Together with reference TRBV2 and TRBJ2-2, the CDR3 gives the full variable domain: EPEVTQTPSHQVTQMGQEVILRCVPISNHLYFYWYRQILGQKVEFLVSFYNNEISEKSEIFDDQFSVERPDGSNFTLKIRSTKLEDSAMYFCASKGLDTGELFFGEGSRLTVL.

The chain employs TRBV25-1 and TRBJ2-2; a weak D match, TRBD2 (7 bases). Germline assignment: CDR1 MGHDK and CDR2 SYGVNS. Deletions cut 5 bases from V and 3 bases from J, with 16 bases between. The CDR3 is made up of 16 amino acids. In nucleotides, the CDR3 is TGTGCCAGCAGTCGGGGGGCGGGTGGGCACACCGGGGAGCTGTTTTTT. Protein product: CASSRGAGGHTGELFF.

This sequence joins TRBV5-6 and TRBJ1-2, with a tentative D call TRBD1 (6 bases). V shed 2 bases and J shed 7 bases, with 12 bases lying between them. The length of the CDR3 is 13 residues. Germline CDR1 SGHDT, CDR2 YYEEEE. The CDR3 sequence: CASSFTGMFGYTF. The CDR3 nucleotides read TGTGCCAGCAGCTTTACAGGGATGTTTGGCTACACCTTC.

The V gene is TRBV7-3, the J gene TRBJ2-1; D may be TRBD2 (7 bases). This CDR3 is built from 15 residues. V lost 2 bases and J lost 5, with 13 bases in between. Germline V gene lookup returns CDR1 SGHTA and CDR2 FQGTGA. The CDR3 loop is CASSLWGGVDNEQFF. Here the CDR3 DNA reads TGTGCCAGCAGCTTATGGGGGGGCGTGGACAATGAGCAGTTCTTC.

The chain couples TRBV5-4 to TRBJ2-7; 7 bases agree with TRBD1. The CDR3 has 14 residues. Germline V CDR1 and CDR2: SGHNT, YYREEE (reference sequence). V lost 4 bases and J lost 2; bases outside the gene matches: 6. This CDR3 is CASSPEGGTYEQYF. The CDR3 DNA follows: TGTGCCAGCAGCCCGGAAGGGGGCACCTACGAGCAGTACTTC.

The chain combines TRBV4-1 with TRBJ1-5, with D possibly TRBD1 on 6 matching bases. The CDR3 has 17 residues. Between the trimmed V and J ends, which lost 0 bases and 3 bases, there was a span of 15 bases. Germline V gene lookup returns CDR1 MGHRA and CDR2 YSYEKL. The CDR3 DNA is TGCGCCAGCAGCCAAGAAGGGAGGGGGTCTTCCAATCAGCCCCAGCATTTT. Its translation is CASSQEGRGSSNQPQHF.

This chain uses TRBV9 with TRBJ1-2; D is possibly TRBD1 (6 bases). The CDR3 spans 15 residues. In germline, CDR1 is SGDLS, CDR2 YYNGEE. V was trimmed by 0 bases and J by 4 bases, leaving 13 bases between them. CDR3 amino acids: CASSVDPGGAYGYTF. In DNA form, the CDR3 reads TGTGCCAGCAGCGTAGATCCTGGGGGGGCCTATGGCTACACCTTC.

The chain joins TRBV20-1 to TRBJ2-1; TRBD2 might be the D (6 bases). The CDR3 runs to 9 residues. Trimming removed 3 bases at V and 15 bases at J, with 9 bases between. From germline, CDR1 is DFQATT and CDR2 SNEGSKA (reference sequence). DNA of the CDR3: TGCAGTGCTAGCGGGGGACTGTTCTTC. Amino acids: CSASGGLFF.